Presented here are 26 T cell receptor beta chains from one specimen sequenced in a study of T cells in Graves' hyperthyroidism and ophthalmopathy. RNA transcripts were the template for amplifying TCR beta CDR3 regions. With the HTBI primer set, the TCR CDR3 went through a first round of RT-PCR. TCRdb used MiXCR to reprocess the multiplex PCR reads, holding one entry per CDR3 protein. The sample includes around 300,000 distinct CDR3 sequences, roughly 15% seen only once; the top ten take 30% to 35%. Sample: blood. The receptors shown here come from a woman aged 45-60 years with Graves' hyperthyroidism that later progressed to Graves' ophthalmopathy.

Many counts were recorded for this clonotype. The CDR3 sequence: CASRPPGQSSYNEQFF. Here the CDR3 DNA reads TGTGCCAGCAGACCCCCGGGACAGAGCTCCTACAATGAGCAGTTCTTC. This rearrangement joins TRBV28 to TRBJ2-1; 7 bases fit TRBD1. The junction had 8 bases not matched to a gene; V was cut back by 6 bases and J by 0 bases. This CDR3 has 16 residues. CDR1 and CDR2 (germline): MDHEN, SYDVKM.

The rearrangement links TRBV4-1 to TRBJ1-3; the D is unclear. Trimming stripped 3 bases from V and 0 bases from J, with 6 bases between. CDR3 length: 14 amino acids. Germline CDR1 reads MGHRA; CDR2 reads YSYEKL. In DNA, the CDR3 is TGCGCCAGCAGCCAGCGGAGCTCTGGAAACACCATATATTTT. It yields the protein CASSQRSSGNTIYF.

The chain is built from TRBV5-1 and TRBJ1-5, with D unclear. CDR3 length equals 13 residues. Germline lookup yields CDR1 SGHRS and CDR2 YFSETQ. V was shortened by 0 bases and J by 4 bases, with 5 bases between the two germline ends. CDR3 amino acids: CASSLDANQPQHF. CDR3 DNA sequence: TGCGCCAGCAGCTTGGATGCGAATCAGCCCCAGCATTTT.

This clonotype occurred many times. The rearrangement links TRBV2 to TRBJ2-7; D is possibly TRBD2 (6 bases). Trimming left V 6 bases short and J 3 bases short, with 12 bases between. The CDR3 is made up of 13 amino acids. Germline CDR1 reads SNHLY; CDR2 reads FYNNEI. CDR3 residues: CASSERDFYEQYF. CDR3 coding DNA: TGTGCCAGCAGCGAGAGGGACTTCTACGAGCAGTACTTC.

This clonotype appeared many times. The gene calls are TRBV30 and TRBJ1-3; a weak D match, TRBD1 (5 bases). Germline CDR1 and CDR2: GTSNPN and SVGIG (reference sequence). Trimming took 4 bases from V and 5 from J, leaving 15 bases between them. The CDR3 runs 14 residues. The chain's CDR3 is CAWTSRPGRNTIYF. DNA for the CDR3: TGTGCCTGGACCTCACGTCCAGGGCGAAACACCATATATTTT.

V usage is TRBV9 and J usage is TRBJ2-3, with 9 bases identical to TRBD2. The CDR3 consists of 16 residues. Germline V lookup: CDR1 SGDLS, CDR2 YYNGEE. The V segment lost 3 bases and the J segment 3 bases; nucleotides outside the gene matches: 8. CDR3 sequence (DNA): TGTGCCAGCAGCGCTAAGACTAGCGGAGAAACAGATACGCAGTATTTT. This sequence encodes CASSAKTSGETDTQYF.

This clonotype was seen at least ten times. The chain uses TRBV28 and TRBJ2-3; TRBD2 aligns across 8 bases. Germline assignment: CDR1 MDHEN and CDR2 SYDVKM. This CDR3 spans 18 amino acids. Unmatched junction bases numbered 12, after V lost 4 bases and J lost 0 bases. This CDR3 reads CASSSRRIAGRSTDTQYF. CDR3 DNA sequence: TGTGCCAGCAGTTCCCGTCGAATAGCGGGAAGAAGCACAGATACGCAGTATTTT.

This clonotype came up many times. The chain joins TRBV30 to TRBJ2-4; D not resolved. Trimming stripped 1 base from V and 4 bases from J, with 17 bases between. Germline V gives CDR1 GTSNPN, CDR2 SVGIG (reference sequence). The CDR3 consists of 16 residues. CDR3 DNA sequence: TGTGCCTGGAGTGCCCGTGGAGTAGGATTTAAAAACATTCAGTACTTC. Translated, it gives CAWSARGVGFKNIQYF.

Ten or more counts support this clonotype. This chain joins TRBV20-1 and TRBJ2-1; 7 bases align to TRBD2. The CDR3 runs to 14 residues. Germline values: CDR1 DFQATT, CDR2 SNEGSKA (reference sequence). Unmatched junction bases numbered 8, after V lost 6 bases and J lost 3 bases. The CDR3 protein is CSALTSLSYNEQFF. In DNA form, the CDR3 reads TGCAGTGCCTTGACTAGCCTTAGCTACAATGAGCAGTTCTTC.

This clonotype was counted at least ten times. The chain is built from TRBV6-1 and TRBJ1-1, with D possibly being TRBD1 (5 bases). This CDR3 region has 14 residues. V was cut by 5 bases and J by 1 base, with 11 bases left in between. The germline V gene encodes CDR1 MNHNS and CDR2 SASEGT. The CDR3 DNA reads as TGTGCCAGCAGTCCGCCGACAGCGAACACTGAAGCTTTCTTT. Translating it yields CASSPPTANTEAFF.

This clonotype showed up many times. The CDR3 sequence: CATSDSGRGSYNEQFF. CDR3 coding DNA: TGTGCCACCAGTGATTCGGGCAGGGGTTCCTACAATGAGCAGTTCTTC. The chain recombines TRBV24-1 with TRBJ2-1, with D possibly TRBD1 on 6 matching bases. The V gene lost 2 bases and the J gene lost 1 base, with 11 bases spanning the gap. The CDR3 is made up of 16 amino acids. Germline CDR1 and CDR2: KGHDR and SFDVKD.

The table lists this clonotype with many counts. This chain connects TRBV7-2 to TRBJ1-5; D unclear. From germline, CDR1 is SGHTA and CDR2 FQGNSA. The CDR3 covers 14 residues. With 1 base removed from V and 1 base from J, the gap between germline ends came to 5 bases. The DNA of the CDR3 is TGTGCCAGCAGCTTAGACACGAGCAATCAGCCCCAGCATTTT. Protein product: CASSLDTSNQPQHF.

This clonotype occurred once. The chain has TRBV5-1 and TRBJ2-1, with TRBD2 identical over 8 bases. Germline V gene lookup returns CDR1 SGHRS and CDR2 YFSETQ. The CDR3 is made up of 16 amino acids. The junction had 16 bases not matched to a gene; V was cut back by 7 bases and J by 7 bases. CDR3 sequence: CASGSETSDGRNEQFF. DNA of the CDR3: TGCGCCAGCGGCTCCGAGACTAGCGATGGGCGGAATGAGCAGTTCTTC.

This clonotype was seen many times. J is TRBJ2-7 and V is TRBV12-3 or TRBV12-4, with 8 bases lining up with TRBD1. The length of the CDR3 is 15 residues. J gave up 3 bases and V 5 bases, and 9 bases lay outside the gene matches. The CDR3 loop is CASSLGTGRNYEQYF. The CDR3 DNA is TGTGCCAGCAGTCTCGGGACAGGCCGAAACTACGAGCAGTACTTC.

In its sample, this clonotype was seen many times. The V call is TRBV11-2, the J call TRBJ2-5, with 8 bases fitting TRBD1. The CDR3 runs to 13 residues. Germline loops: CDR1 SGHAT, CDR2 FQNNGV. The V gene end was trimmed by 5 bases and the J gene end by 4 bases; junction bases not matched to a gene: 3. Written as DNA, the CDR3 is TGTGCCAGCAGCCGCGGACAGGGAGAGACCCAGTACTTC. This gives the protein CASSRGQGETQYF.

Ten or more counts support this clonotype. The chain joins TRBV9 to TRBJ1-1; D call uncertain. Germline CDR1 reads SGDLS; CDR2 reads YYNGEE. This CDR3 comprises 13 residues. V was shortened by 2 bases and J by 5 bases, with 10 bases between the two germline ends. The CDR3 here is CASSVEGRTEAFF. The CDR3 region has the DNA TGTGCCAGCAGCGTCGAAGGGAGGACTGAAGCTTTCTTT.

This clonotype was recorded many times. The V and J genes are TRBV9 and TRBJ1-2; 7 nucleotides match TRBD1. Looked up from germline, CDR1 is SGDLS and CDR2 is YYNGEE. CDR3 length equals 15 residues. The ends lost 1 base at V and 2 bases at J; junction bases unmatched: 5. The CDR3 sequence: CASSVSRTGNYGYTF. Written as DNA, the CDR3 is TGTGCCAGCAGCGTATCCCGGACAGGAAACTATGGCTACACCTTC.

This chain joins TRBV10-3 and TRBJ2-1, with D perhaps TRBD1 or TRBD2 (5 bases each). CDR3 length: 15 amino acids. Looked up from germline, CDR1 is ENHRY and CDR2 is SYGVKD. Trimming shortened V by 3 bases and J by 2 bases, and 11 bases separated the two germline ends. DNA of the CDR3: TGTGCCATCAGTGACGGGACCGTAGCCTACAATGAGCAGTTCTTC. It is translated as CAISDGTVAYNEQFF.

This sequence joins TRBV4-1 and TRBJ1-2, with TRBD1 matching over 8 bases. The V and J ends lost 0 bases and 6 bases, in that order; junction bases with no gene match: 6. Germline-derived CDR1 and CDR2 are MGHRA and YSYEKL. This CDR3 region has 15 residues. The chain's CDR3 is CASSQDRGQRDGYTF. For the CDR3, the DNA is TGCGCCAGCAGCCAAGACAGGGGGCAAAGGGATGGCTACACCTTC.

This clonotype was seen repeatedly, ten times or more. The J gene is TRBJ1-4, the V gene TRBV28; D is unclear. The CDR3 is 14 residues long. Germline V lookup: CDR1 MDHEN, CDR2 SYDVKM. V lost 3 bases to trimming and J lost 7 bases, with 12 bases between them. CDR3 sequence (DNA): TGTGCCAGCAGTTTTGGGCAGCGAAGTGAAAAACTGTTTTTT. Translating gives CASSFGQRSEKLFF.

With respect to this clonotype: This may be a read error, as it is one base from a much larger clone. The chain couples TRBV6-1 to TRBJ1-1; no clear D. The germline V gene encodes CDR1 MNHNS and CDR2 SASEGT. V was pared by 5 bases and J by 1 base, with 17 bases between. The CDR3 covers 16 residues. The CDR3 DNA sequence: TGTGCCAGCAGTCCCGATCTTACCACAGCGAACACTGAAGCTTTCTTT. Translating gives CASSPDLTTANTEAFF.

This clonotype occurred many times. The gene calls are TRBV7-9 and TRBJ2-1; the match to TRBD2 covers 8 bases. This CDR3 has 15 residues. V lost 5 bases to trimming and J lost 6 bases; unmatched junction nucleotides: 9. CDR1 is SEHNR, CDR2 FQNEAQ, per germline (reference sequence). CDR3 sequence reads: CASSRPAGELNEQFF. The CDR3 region has the DNA TGTGCCAGCAGCCGCCCAGCGGGAGAGCTCAATGAGCAGTTCTTC. Together with reference TRBV7-9 and TRBJ2-1, the CDR3 gives the full variable domain: DTGVSQNPRHKITKRGQNVTFRCDPISEHNRLYWYRQTLGQGPEFLTYFQNEAQLEKSRLLSDRFSAERPKGSFSTLEIQRTEQGDSAMYLCASSRPAGELNEQFFGPGTRLTVL.

This clonotype came up many times. The gene calls are TRBV9 and TRBJ2-5; no clear D gene. Germline lookup yields CDR1 SGDLS and CDR2 YYNGEE. V was shortened by 0 bases and J by 4 bases, with 7 bases between the two germline ends. The CDR3 has 13 residues. The CDR3 region has the DNA TGTGCCAGCAGCGTAGGGGTGTTAGAGACCCAGTACTTC. Its translation is CASSVGVLETQYF.

This clonotype has ten or more counts. The rearrangement joins TRBV29-1 to TRBJ2-7; tentatively, D is TRBD2 (7 bases). The CDR3 totals 14 residues. Trimming cost V 3 bases and J 3 bases, with 15 bases left between them. Germline lookup yields CDR1 SQVTM and CDR2 ANQGSEA. CDR3 sequence reads: CSVEGGGSIYEQYF. As DNA, the CDR3 is TGCAGCGTTGAGGGGGGCGGGAGCATCTACGAGCAGTACTTC.

This clonotype was picked up many times. The chain couples TRBV20-1 to TRBJ2-3; D unclear. The CDR3 contains 13 residues. Looked up from germline, CDR1 is DFQATT and CDR2 is SNEGSKA (reference sequence). The V end lost 1 base, the J end lost 0 bases, and 5 bases lay between the germline ends. DNA of the CDR3: TGCAGTGCTAGAGTGGGAAGCACAGATACGCAGTATTTT. Translation gives CSARVGSTDTQYF.

This clonotype has ten or more counts. The gene calls are TRBV12-3 or TRBV12-4 and TRBJ1-2, with D perhaps TRBD1 (5 bases). The CDR3 totals 13 residues. Trimming removed 6 bases at V and 8 bases at J, with 16 bases between. The CDR3 DNA sequence: TGTGCCAGCAGGAATGGGGGGGGAAAAGGCTACACCTTC. This codes for CASRNGGGKGYTF.